Following are 15 T cell receptor beta chains from one sample sequenced in a study of shared clonotypes between healthy human individuals. Sequencing used immunoSEQ multiplex PCR; TCRdb keeps in-frame clones, though not all of them. The sample consists of some 2 million clones, about 95% of them appearing once. Sequencing used naive CD4+ T cells sorted from blood. Stated subset: CD45RA+ positively selected. These receptors were collected from a man in his late teens or twenties in good health.

A word on this clone: Other DNA sequences in this sample translate to the same CDR3. This chain joins TRBV30 and TRBJ2-2; 9 bases are a match to TRBD2. Germline trimming cut 3 bases from V and 1 base from J; bases unmatched to any gene: 0. CDR1 and CDR2 from the germline V gene are GTSNPN and SVGIG (reference sequence). The CDR3 totals 14 residues. CDR3 DNA: TGTGCCTGGAGGACTAGCGGGAACACCGGGGAGCTGTTTTTT. This gives the protein CAWRTSGNTGELFF.

The chain couples TRBV30 to TRBJ1-6; D gene uncertain. The CDR3 loop spans 11 amino acids. From germline, CDR1 is GTSNPN and CDR2 SVGIG (reference sequence). V gave up 0 bases and J gave up 18 bases, with 12 bases separating them. Here the CDR3 reads CAWSVGQLNHF. The CDR3, as DNA: TGTGCCTGGAGTGTCGGCCAGCTTAACCACTTT. Full variable domain (remainder filled in from reference TRBV30 and TRBJ1-6): SQTIHQWPATLVQPVGSPLSLECTVEGTSNPNLYWYRQAAGRGLQLLFYSVGIGQISSEVPQNLSASRPQDRQFILSSKKLLLSDSGFYLCAWSVGQLNHFGNGTRLTVT.

In its sample, this clone was seen once. V is TRBV2 and J is TRBJ2-3; 11 positions agree with TRBD2. CDR1 is SNHLY and CDR2 is FYNNEI in the germline V gene. V trimming: 7 bases; J trimming: 8 bases; junction bases outside the gene matches: 11. This CDR3 has 15 residues. The CDR3 coding sequence is TGTGCCAGCACCGGCCTAGCGGGGGGCGGAGGTACGCAGTATTTT. Protein: CASTGLAGGGGTQYF.

The chain links TRBV10-3 to TRBJ2-7; TRBD2 aligns across 7 bases. The germline V gene encodes CDR1 ENHRY and CDR2 SYGVKD. The CDR3 spans 14 residues. The V gene end was trimmed by 3 bases and the J gene end by 3 bases; junction bases not matched to a gene: 5. The CDR3 nucleotides read TGTGCCATCAGTGACGGGGGGAACCTCTACGAGCAGTACTTC. It is translated as CAISDGGNLYEQYF.

The V and J genes are TRBV6-1 and TRBJ1-2; perhaps TRBD1 as D (5 bases). The V end lost 7 bases, the J end lost 3 bases, and 15 bases lay between the germline ends. This CDR3 region has 14 residues. Germline V gives CDR1 MNHNS, CDR2 SASEGT. The CDR3 nucleotides are TGTGCCAGCATCATCTCTCCGGGGGACTATGGCTACACCTTC. It codes for CASIISPGDYGYTF.

As to this clone: Other nucleotide sequences in the sample specify the same CDR3. The chain combines TRBV9 with TRBJ2-5, with TRBD2 matching 11 bases. The CDR3 totals 14 residues. Per the germline V gene, CDR1 is SGDLS and CDR2 is YYNGEE. The V gene end was trimmed by 1 base and the J gene end by 4 bases; junction bases not matched to a gene: 0. For the CDR3, the DNA is TGTGCCAGCAGCGTACTAGCGGGAGGAGAGACCCAGTACTTC. Its protein is CASSVLAGGETQYF.

About this clone: Other nucleotide sequences in the sample specify the same CDR3. The gene calls are TRBV30 and TRBJ2-2; TRBD2 agrees at 7 bases. The junction had 0 bases not matched to a gene; V was cut back by 2 bases and J by 0 bases. The CDR3 has 14 residues. In germline, CDR1 is GTSNPN, CDR2 SVGIG (reference sequence). The CDR3 DNA follows: TGTGCCTGGAGTCGGGGGGCGAACACCGGGGAGCTGTTTTTT. It specifies CAWSRGANTGELFF.

This rearrangement joins TRBV18 to TRBJ1-2; 11 positions match TRBD1. J lost 6 bases, V lost 0 bases, and 3 bases had no gene match. The CDR3 is 15 amino acids. Germline CDR1 KGHSH, CDR2 LQKENI. The CDR3 DNA sequence: TGTGCCAGCTCACCACCGGACAGGGGGCTTCATGGCTACACCTTC. Translating it yields CASSPPDRGLHGYTF.

The V call is TRBV6-5, the J call TRBJ1-5, with D maybe TRBD1 (6 bases). The V gene lost 6 bases and the J gene lost 0 bases, with 12 bases spanning the gap. The germline gives CDR1 MNHEY, CDR2 SVGAGI. The CDR3 loop spans 15 amino acids. The CDR3 spells CASSDTGISNQPQHF. The CDR3 coding sequence is TGTGCCAGCAGCGACACAGGGATTAGCAATCAGCCCCAGCATTTT.

The chain joins TRBV4-2 to TRBJ1-1; maybe TRBD1 (6 bases). The CDR3 runs 16 residues. The germline V and J ends were trimmed by 0 bases and 1 base, with 12 bases remaining between them. CDR1 LGHNA and CDR2 YNFKEQ come from the germline V gene. This CDR3 is CASSQELLGGNTEAFF. DNA for the CDR3: TGTGCCAGCAGCCAAGAGCTTTTAGGGGGGAACACTGAAGCTTTCTTT.

The chain carries TRBV25-1 and TRBJ2-2; a possible D gene is TRBD2 (5 bases). V shed 5 bases and J shed 1 base, with 11 bases lying between them. Germline CDR1 is MGHDK and CDR2 is SYGVNS. The CDR3 runs to 15 residues. The DNA for the CDR3 is TGTGCCAGCAGTCCCAGAGGGAGGAACACCGGGGAGCTGTTTTTT. Translated, it gives CASSPRGRNTGELFF.

The chain links TRBV9 to TRBJ1-1, with D possibly being TRBD1 (5 bases). This CDR3 contains 17 residues. The ends were cut back, 0 bases at V and 0 bases at J, with 15 bases in the middle. Germline V gives CDR1 SGDLS, CDR2 YYNGEE. For the CDR3, the DNA is TGTGCCAGCAGCGTAGCTGGGACTTTTTCTCTGAACACTGAAGCTTTCTTT. Its translation: CASSVAGTFSLNTEAFF.

This clone showed up just once. CDR3 loop: CASSRATGAYNEQFF. In DNA form, the CDR3 reads TGCGCCAGCAGCCGAGCGACGGGTGCATACAATGAGCAGTTCTTC. The chain is built from TRBV4-3 and TRBJ2-1; no definite D call. Looked up from germline, CDR1 is LGHNA and CDR2 is YSLEER. The CDR3 length is 15 residues. The ends were cut back, 4 bases at V and 4 bases at J, with 14 bases in the middle.

The V call is TRBV4-1, the J call TRBJ1-2; 9 nucleotides line up with TRBD1. V lost 6 bases and J lost 4; bases outside the gene matches: 3. Germline assignment: CDR1 MGHRA and CDR2 YSYEKL. The CDR3 is made up of 13 amino acids. The CDR3 coding sequence is TGCGCCAGCAGTCTGGGACAGGGCTATGGCTACACCTTC. This encodes CASSLGQGYGYTF.

The rearrangement uses TRBV4-1 and TRBJ2-5, with D maybe TRBD2 (6 bases). The length of the CDR3 is 18 residues. Trimming stripped 0 bases from V and 4 bases from J, with 21 bases between. Germline assignment: CDR1 MGHRA and CDR2 YSYEKL. The CDR3 coding sequence is TGCGCCAGCAGCCAAGATCTGTTAGGTGGGAGGTGGGGAGAGACCCAGTACTTC. Translated: CASSQDLLGGRWGETQYF.